This TCR beta chain was identified during a study of lymphopenia after photon versus proton radiotherapy. Assay used: immunoSEQ multiplex PCR; TCRdb lists only in-frame clones, some missing. The table shows roughly 57,000 clones, with over 70% occurring only once. Study observations and caveats: Post-nadir diversity loss with photons came from oligoclonal expansion, particularly CD8+ Temra cells. Relative stability marked proton patients; photon patients lost diversity and naive cells. In patients who died, overall survival fell as post-nadir TCR diversity dropped more.

About this clone itself: Antigen: not known.

Trimming shortened V by 1 base and J by 2 bases, and 13 bases separated the two germline ends. The CDR3 has 16 amino acids. CDR1 and CDR2 from the germline V gene are KGHSH and LQKENI. The gene calls are TRBV18 and TRBJ2-3, with D perhaps matching TRBD1 (5 bases). The origin of this receptor is a man aged 50-60 years with gastric cancer. The sample in question was peripheral blood, obtained from a patient treated with photon-based radiotherapy. CDR3 DNA: TGTGCCAGCTCACCACGAAAGGACACGACCACAGATACGCAGTATTTT. Residues: CASSPRKDTTTDTQYF.